These T cell receptor beta chains were read from a single sample in a study of control samples from healthy donors and cancer patients. This table comes from immunoSEQ multiplex PCR, and its TCRdb copy is limited to in-frame clones, with some not included. The table records 26,000 or so clones, roughly 91% of them present only once. Sample: PBMCs. Every receptor here comes from a man aged 50 to 60 with lung cancer. Both conserved end residues are part of each CDR3. Size is stated for part of the rows, as once, few or many counts, or as a class when the clone is expanded.

V gene: TRBV7-8; clone size: .; CDR3 protein: CASSLAEGISNQPQHF
V gene: TRBV2; clone size: .; CDR3 protein: CASSDEGGGQQYF
V gene: TRBV18; clone size: .; CDR3 protein: CASSPSGVTGNTIYF
V gene: TRBV5-6; clone size: .; CDR3 protein: CASRGDLAGFQETQYF
V gene: TRBV6-6; clone size: .; CDR3 protein: CASSKFQASYEQYF
V gene: TRBV14; clone size: .; CDR3 protein: CASSQARDPRVETQYF
V gene: TRBV5-1; clone size: .; CDR3 protein: CASSYTGDFNYGYTF
V gene: TRBV12-3/TRBV12-4; clone size: .; CDR3 protein: CASRLNTEAFF
V gene: TRBV6-6; clone size: few; CDR3 protein: CASRPDYNSPLHF
V gene: TRBV19; clone size: once; CDR3 protein: CASRARGPDTQYF
V gene: TRBV11-3; clone size: once; CDR3 protein: CASSAGTSGGSDTGELFF
V gene: TRBV10-2; clone size: once; CDR3 protein: CASSGGVAEETQYF
V gene: TRBV5-4; clone size: .; CDR3 protein: CASSLDVQETQYF
V gene: TRBV24-1; clone size: .; CDR3 protein: CATSEYRNGGEKLFF
V gene: TRBV4-1; clone size: .; CDR3 protein: CASSHAGDRAYNEQFF
V gene: TRBV4-3; clone size: .; CDR3 protein: CASSQEVTGGNEQYF